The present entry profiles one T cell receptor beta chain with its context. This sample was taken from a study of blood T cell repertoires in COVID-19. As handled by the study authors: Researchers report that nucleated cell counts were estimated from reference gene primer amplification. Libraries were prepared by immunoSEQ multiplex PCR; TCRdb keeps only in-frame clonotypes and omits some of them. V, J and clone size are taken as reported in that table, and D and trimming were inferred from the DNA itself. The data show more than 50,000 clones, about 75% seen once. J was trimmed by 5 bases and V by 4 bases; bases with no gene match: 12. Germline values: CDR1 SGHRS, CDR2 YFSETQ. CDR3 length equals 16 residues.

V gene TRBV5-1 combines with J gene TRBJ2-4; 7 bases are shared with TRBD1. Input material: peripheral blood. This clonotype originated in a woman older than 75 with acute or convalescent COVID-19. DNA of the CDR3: TGCGCCAGCAGCCTTAGTACAGGGGTGAGCCAAAACATTCAGTACTTC. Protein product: CASSLSTGVSQNIQYF.